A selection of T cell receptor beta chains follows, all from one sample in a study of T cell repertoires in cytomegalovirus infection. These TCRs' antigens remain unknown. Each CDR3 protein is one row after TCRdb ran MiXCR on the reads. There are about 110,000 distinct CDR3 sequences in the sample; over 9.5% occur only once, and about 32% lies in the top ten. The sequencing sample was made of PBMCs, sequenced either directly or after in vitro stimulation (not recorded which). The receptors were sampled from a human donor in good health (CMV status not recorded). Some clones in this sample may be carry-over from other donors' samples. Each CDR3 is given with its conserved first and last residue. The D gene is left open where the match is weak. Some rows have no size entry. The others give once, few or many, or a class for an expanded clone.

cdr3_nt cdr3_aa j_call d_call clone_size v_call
TGCAGCGTTAGACTAGCGGGAAGGATGTATGAGCAGTTCTTC CSVRLAGRMYEQFF TRBJ2-1 TRBD2 NA TRBV29-1
TGTGCCAGCAGCTTAGAGAGCGGGAGCGACGGCCGGGAGACCCAGTACTTC CASSLESGSDGRETQYF TRBJ2-5 TRBD2 many TRBV7-9
TGTGCCAGCAGGTATCCACCCCTAGCGGGAGGAAGCTCCTACAATGAGCAGTTCTTC CASRYPPLAGGSSYNEQFF TRBJ2-1 TRBD2 many TRBV6-1
TGTGCCAGTAGTATAGGGGGCGGGATGAAGAACACTGAAGCTTTCTTT CASSIGGGMKNTEAFF TRBJ1-1 NA many TRBV19
TGTGCCAGCAGTTTCTTTGGGATGAACACTGAAGCTTTCTTT CASSFFGMNTEAFF TRBJ1-1 NA many TRBV12-3/TRBV12-4
TGTGCCAGCAGCTTAGCTTCTAGCGGGAGTGGGACAGATACGCAGTATTTT CASSLASSGSGTDTQYF TRBJ2-3 TRBD2 many TRBV7-2
TGTGCCAGCAGAGTGACTAGCGGGTATTACAATGAGCAGTTCTTC CASRVTSGYYNEQFF TRBJ2-1 TRBD2 many TRBV12-3/TRBV12-4
TGCAGTGCGGGCCAGGGTGGAATCAGGCCCCAGCATTTT CSAGQGGIRPQHF TRBJ1-5 NA few TRBV20-1
TGTGCCAGCAGCTTAGAAGGGGCCCAGCCCCAGCATTTT CASSLEGAQPQHF TRBJ1-5 NA many TRBV7-2
TGTGCCAGCAGTGGACGAAGGATAGGGGCGGTAAATAGTGAGCAGTTCTTC CASSGRRIGAVNSEQFF TRBJ2-1 NA NA TRBV25-1
TGTGCCAGCAACAACAGGGGGAACACCGGGGAGCTGTTTTTT CASNNRGNTGELFF TRBJ2-2 TRBD1 many TRBV7-2
TGTGCCAGCAGCTTCATAGACAGGCCAGATACGCAGTATTTT CASSFIDRPDTQYF TRBJ2-3 NA NA TRBV5-6